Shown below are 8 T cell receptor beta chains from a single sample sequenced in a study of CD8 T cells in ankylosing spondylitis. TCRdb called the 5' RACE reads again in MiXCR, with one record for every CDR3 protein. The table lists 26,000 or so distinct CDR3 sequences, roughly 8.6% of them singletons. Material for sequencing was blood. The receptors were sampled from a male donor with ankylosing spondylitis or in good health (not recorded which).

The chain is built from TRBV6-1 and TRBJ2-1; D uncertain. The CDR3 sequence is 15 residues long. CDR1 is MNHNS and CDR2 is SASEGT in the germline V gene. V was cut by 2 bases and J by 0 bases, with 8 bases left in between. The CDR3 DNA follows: TGTGCCAGCAGTGAATTGCGGAGCTCCTACAATGAGCAGTTCTTC. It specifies CASSELRSSYNEQFF.

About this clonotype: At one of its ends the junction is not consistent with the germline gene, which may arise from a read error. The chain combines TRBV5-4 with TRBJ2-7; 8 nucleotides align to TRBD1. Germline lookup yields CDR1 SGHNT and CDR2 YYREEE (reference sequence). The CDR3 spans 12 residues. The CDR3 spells CASSLDRGQENF. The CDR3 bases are TGTGCCAGCAGCTTAGATAGGGGACAGGAGAACTTC.

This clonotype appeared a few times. The CDR3 nucleotides read TGTGCCAGCAGTGAACCGGGGAGAACTGAAGCTTTCTTT. It specifies CASSEPGRTEAFF. This chain joins TRBV2 and TRBJ1-1; no reliable D call. The CDR3 runs 13 residues. The germline CDR1 and CDR2 sequences are SNHLY and FYNNEI. V shed 2 bases and J shed 5 bases, with 9 bases lying between them.

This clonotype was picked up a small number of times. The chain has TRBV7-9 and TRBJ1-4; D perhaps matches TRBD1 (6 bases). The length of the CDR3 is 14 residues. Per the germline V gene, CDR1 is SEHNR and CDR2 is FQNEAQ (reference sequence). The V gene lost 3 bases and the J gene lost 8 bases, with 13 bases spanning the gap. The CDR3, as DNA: TGTGCCAGCAGCTTTACAGGGTCCGGGGAAAAACTGTTTTTT. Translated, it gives CASSFTGSGEKLFF.

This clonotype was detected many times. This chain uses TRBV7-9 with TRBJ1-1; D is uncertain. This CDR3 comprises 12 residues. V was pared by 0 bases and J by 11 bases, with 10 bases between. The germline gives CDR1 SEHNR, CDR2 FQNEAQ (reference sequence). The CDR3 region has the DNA TGTGCCAGCAGCTTAGCGGGTAGTGGGGCTTTCTTT. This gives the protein CASSLAGSGAFF.

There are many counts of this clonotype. CDR3 DNA sequence: TGCGCCAGCAGCTTGCCGATAGAAACAGCGGGAATACAAGAGACCCAGTACTTC. It encodes CASSLPIETAGIQETQYF. The chain uses TRBV5-1 and TRBJ2-5; the match to TRBD2 covers 7 bases. Germline V lookup: CDR1 SGHRS, CDR2 YFSETQ. With V trimmed by 1 base and J by 2 bases, 14 bases remained unmatched. The CDR3 runs to 18 residues.

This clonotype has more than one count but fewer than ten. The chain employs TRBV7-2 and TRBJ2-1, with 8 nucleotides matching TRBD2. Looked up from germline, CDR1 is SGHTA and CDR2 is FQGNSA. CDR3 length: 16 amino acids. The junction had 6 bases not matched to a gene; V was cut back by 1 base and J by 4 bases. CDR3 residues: CASSLVPRGAYNEQFF. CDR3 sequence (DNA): TGTGCCAGCAGCTTAGTTCCGCGGGGGGCATACAATGAGCAGTTCTTC.

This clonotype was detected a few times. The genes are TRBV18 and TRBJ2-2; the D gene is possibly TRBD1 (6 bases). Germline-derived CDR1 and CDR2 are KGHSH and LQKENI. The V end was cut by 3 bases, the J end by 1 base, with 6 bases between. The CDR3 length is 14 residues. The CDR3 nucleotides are TGTGCCAGCTCACCGACAGGGAACACCGGGGAGCTGTTTTTT. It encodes CASSPTGNTGELFF.